This T cell receptor beta chain was sequenced during a study of CD8 T cells in ankylosing spondylitis. Broader study findings: Reported data indicate significant enrichment of disease-linked clones within matched ankylosing spondylitis synovial fluid. The study identified a TCR beta motif of roughly eight highly homologous variants that appeared characteristic of ankylosing spondylitis blood.

Generation of TCR beta libraries employed quantitative 5'-RACE incorporating molecular barcodes. Using its own MiXCR run on the 5' RACE reads, TCRdb lists one record per CDR3 protein. The sample includes nearly 250,000 distinct CDR3 sequences, more than 25% of them seen just once. Details on this clonotype: Its antigen is not known.

Germline V gives CDR1 DFQATT, CDR2 SNEGSKA (reference sequence). This CDR3 region has 14 residues. The V gene lost 0 bases and the J gene lost 5 bases, with 13 bases spanning the gap. This sequence was found in a male donor with ankylosing spondylitis or in good health (not recorded which). The chain carries TRBV20-1 and TRBJ2-5; possible D gene TRBD2, 5 bases. Sequenced sample: blood, either unsorted or a sorted T cell fraction (not recorded which). The CDR3, as DNA: TGCAGTGCTAGAGATTTACGGGGATCGGAGACCCAGTACTTC. As protein: CSARDLRGSETQYF.